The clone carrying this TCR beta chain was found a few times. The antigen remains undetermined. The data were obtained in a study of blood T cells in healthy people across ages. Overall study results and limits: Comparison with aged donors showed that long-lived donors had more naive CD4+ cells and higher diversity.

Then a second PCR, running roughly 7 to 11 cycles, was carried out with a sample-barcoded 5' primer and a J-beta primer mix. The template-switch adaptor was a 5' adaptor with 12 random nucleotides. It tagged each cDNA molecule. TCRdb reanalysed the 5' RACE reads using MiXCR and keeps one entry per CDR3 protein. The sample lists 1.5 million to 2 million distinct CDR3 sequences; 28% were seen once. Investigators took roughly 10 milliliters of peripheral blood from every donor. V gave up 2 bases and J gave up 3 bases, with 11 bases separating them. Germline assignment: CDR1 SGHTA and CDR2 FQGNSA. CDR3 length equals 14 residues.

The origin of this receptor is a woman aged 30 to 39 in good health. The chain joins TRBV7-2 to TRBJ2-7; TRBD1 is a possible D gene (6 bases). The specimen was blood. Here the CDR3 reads CASSLYGTIYEQYF. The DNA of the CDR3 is TGTGCCAGCAGCTTATATGGGACAATCTACGAGCAGTACTTC.